The 23 T cell receptor beta chains listed next were all sequenced from one sample in a study of cytomegalovirus exposure and HLA in healthy donors (dated by TCRdb to about 2017). The library was generated by the immunoSEQ multiplex PCR assay. For the multiplex PCR, a mixture combining 60 forward primers for TCR Vbeta segments and 13 reverse primers for TCR Jbeta segments was used. The source is immuneACCESS, and TCRdb retained only in-frame sequences with V and J called. Part of the clones is not carried over; for the studies checked, unresolved V genes explain less than half of this, and the remainder is unexplained. The sample table shows 200,000 to 250,000 clones, and roughly 89% are seen once. The top ten constitute more than 0.8% of the sample. Source material: PBMCs. These receptors were obtained from a young woman in good health and CMV-seronegative.

The gene calls are TRBV5-1 and TRBJ1-5, with D maybe TRBD1 (6 bases). CDR1 SGHRS and CDR2 YFSETQ come from the germline V gene. V was cut by 0 bases and J by 0 bases, with 13 bases left in between. This CDR3 contains 17 residues. The CDR3 loop is CASSLGTESHSNQPQHF. The CDR3 DNA is TGCGCCAGCAGCTTGGGGACAGAAAGCCATAGCAATCAGCCCCAGCATTTT.

The V gene is TRBV5-1, the J gene TRBJ2-5; no reliable D call. This CDR3 is 14 amino acids long. V was trimmed by 1 base and J by 5 bases, leaving 12 bases between them. CDR1 is SGHRS, CDR2 YFSETQ, per germline. The CDR3 sequence: CASSLSSSWETQYF. DNA of the CDR3: TGCGCCAGCAGCTTGTCTAGTAGTTGGGAGACCCAGTACTTC.

The chain links TRBV11-3 to TRBJ1-4; no firm D call. V was shortened by 4 bases and J by 0 bases, with 18 bases between the two germline ends. The CDR3 runs to 18 residues. The germline V gene encodes CDR1 SGHNT and CDR2 YENEEA. DNA of the CDR3: TGTGCCAGCAGCTCCGGGTTGGTATCTGTTGCAACTAATGAAAAACTGTTTTTT. Amino acids: CASSSGLVSVATNEKLFF.

J is TRBJ1-4 and V is TRBV7-9; the D gene is possibly TRBD1 (5 bases). CDR1 is SEHNR and CDR2 is FQNEAQ in the germline V gene (reference sequence). The CDR3 extends over 14 amino acids. Trimming left V 3 bases short and J 8 bases short, with 13 bases between. In nucleotides, the CDR3 is TGTGCCAGCAGCTTCGGGCTGGGGCTAGAAAAACTGTTTTTT. Residues: CASSFGLGLEKLFF.

The chain uses TRBV6-1 and TRBJ2-5; D remains ambiguous. CDR1 MNHNS and CDR2 SASEGT come from the germline V gene. This CDR3 has 14 residues. The ends were cut back, 3 bases at V and 1 base at J, with 9 bases in the middle. The CDR3 sequence: CASSDRQIQETQYF. The CDR3 DNA sequence: TGTGCCAGCAGTGACAGGCAGATCCAAGAGACCCAGTACTTC.

The chain is built from TRBV29-1 and TRBJ2-3, with 7 bases aligning to TRBD1. The length of the CDR3 is 17 residues. V shed 5 bases, J shed 7 bases, and the junction held 21 bases outside the gene matches. In germline, CDR1 is SQVTM, CDR2 ANQGSEA. This CDR3 reads CSVPRKAPGTVLHTQYF. Here the CDR3 DNA reads TGCAGCGTTCCTAGAAAAGCCCCGGGGACAGTATTACATACGCAGTATTTT.

V gene TRBV6-5 combines with J gene TRBJ2-5; D gene ambiguous. The J call may be mistaken, given a closer DNA end match to TRBJ2-7. The CDR3 covers 16 residues. Germline V gene lookup returns CDR1 MNHEY and CDR2 SVGAGI. The CDR3 sequence: CASSYSISEVPYEQYF. The DNA for the CDR3 is TGTGCCAGCAGTTACTCGATCAGCGAGGTCCCCTACGAGCAGTACTTC.

The CDR3 is CASSYRQGEGFGSMNTEAFF. The CDR3 DNA is TGCGCCAGCAGTTACCGACAGGGCGAGGGTTTCGGGAGTATGAACACTGAAGCTTTCTTT. This chain uses TRBV4-1 with TRBJ1-1; 7 nucleotides align to TRBD1. The CDR3 is 20 residues long. The germline gives CDR1 MGHRA, CDR2 YSYEKL. The J segment lost 0 bases and the V segment lost 6 bases, leaving 22 bases of the junction unmatched.

The CDR3 DNA sequence: TGCGCCAGCAGCCCCCAGGGTTTCTCTGGAAACACCATATATTTT. Amino acid sequence: CASSPQGFSGNTIYF. The rearrangement uses TRBV4-3 and TRBJ1-3, with a possible D match to TRBD1 (5 bases). CDR1 is LGHNA, CDR2 YSLEER, per germline. The V end lost 4 bases, the J end lost 0 bases, and 10 bases lay between the germline ends. This CDR3 region has 15 residues.

The table lists this clone with a count of one. This CDR3 is CASSSGLAFRDEQFF. The CDR3 DNA sequence: TGTGCCAGCAGCTCCGGACTAGCTTTTAGAGATGAGCAGTTCTTC. The rearrangement joins TRBV7-6 to TRBJ2-1, with 8 bases identical to TRBD2. Germline trimming cut 4 bases from V and 8 bases from J; bases unmatched to any gene: 10. The CDR3 length is 15 residues. Per germline, CDR1 SGHVS and CDR2 FNYEAQ.

V is TRBV18 and J is TRBJ2-7, with TRBD1 as a possible D gene (6 bases). The CDR3 sequence is 14 residues long. Trimming pared 0 bases from V and 5 bases from J, leaving 11 bases between. Germline V lookup: CDR1 KGHSH, CDR2 LQKENI. The CDR3 protein is CASSPPDRSHEQYF. The CDR3 DNA sequence: TGTGCCAGCTCACCACCCGACAGGTCCCACGAGCAGTACTTC. The full variable domain, its missing parts supplied by reference TRBV18 and TRBJ2-7, is NAGVMQNPRHLVRRRGQEARLRCSPMKGHSHVYWYRQLPEEGLKFMVYLQKENIIDESGMPKERFSAEFPKEGPSILRIQQVVRGDSAAYFCASSPPDRSHEQYFGPGTRLTVT.

The rearrangement uses TRBV4-1 and TRBJ1-6, with D perhaps TRBD1 (6 bases). Germline CDR1 MGHRA, CDR2 YSYEKL. The CDR3 consists of 20 residues. V was shortened by 4 bases and J by 0 bases, with 22 bases between the two germline ends. The DNA of the CDR3 is TGCGCCAGCAGCCGATCCTCCCCCGGACAGATAAACTCCTATAATTCACCCCTCCACTTT. Amino acid sequence: CASSRSSPGQINSYNSPLHF.

The chain recombines TRBV2 with TRBJ1-2, with D perhaps matching TRBD1 (6 bases). Trimming pared 2 bases from V and 0 bases from J, leaving 10 bases between. The CDR3 covers 15 residues. Germline V gene lookup returns CDR1 SNHLY and CDR2 FYNNEI. CDR3 loop: CASSERGLANYGYTF. For the CDR3, the DNA is TGTGCCAGCAGTGAAAGGGGGTTAGCTAACTATGGCTACACCTTC.

The V gene is TRBV9, the J gene TRBJ2-7; D is perhaps TRBD1 (6 bases). CDR3 length equals 14 residues. Per germline, CDR1 SGDLS and CDR2 YYNGEE. Trimming took off 4 bases at V and 7 bases at J, with 18 bases between the two ends. CDR3 in DNA: TGTGCCAGCAGCCTTCACAGGGTATCGGGGGAGCAGTACTTC. Translated, it gives CASSLHRVSGEQYF. The full variable domain, rest sourced from reference TRBV9 and TRBJ2-7, is DSGVTQTPKHLITATGQRVTLRCSPRSGDLSVYWYQQSLDQGLQFLIQYYNGEERAKGNILERFSAQQFPDLHSELNLSSLELGDSALYFCASSLHRVSGEQYFGPGTRLTVT.

The chain combines TRBV27 with TRBJ2-2; D not resolved. Per germline, CDR1 MNHEY and CDR2 SMNVEV (reference sequence). The V end lost 5 bases, the J end lost 3 bases, and 7 bases lay between the germline ends. CDR3 size: 13 residues. The CDR3 loop reads CASSPVYTGELFF. CDR3 nucleotide sequence: TGTGCCAGCAGTCCAGTATACACCGGGGAGCTGTTTTTT.

The chain recombines TRBV6-1 with TRBJ2-7; 11 bases line up with TRBD2. The V and J ends lost 8 bases and 4 bases, in that order; junction bases with no gene match: 10. Germline V gene sequence: CDR1 MNHNS, CDR2 SASEGT. This CDR3 has 15 residues. The CDR3 region has the DNA TGTGCCAGCCGATTAAGGGGACTAGCGGTTTACGAGCAGTACTTC. Its protein product is CASRLRGLAVYEQYF.

CDR3 sequence reads: CASSDRGLAGYNEQFF. The CDR3 coding sequence is TGTGCCAGCAGTGACCGGGGACTAGCGGGCTACAATGAGCAGTTCTTC. This rearrangement joins TRBV6-4 to TRBJ2-1; TRBD2 agrees at 12 bases. The V segment lost 2 bases and the J segment 3 bases; nucleotides outside the gene matches: 2. The CDR3 covers 16 residues. CDR1 MRHNA and CDR2 SNTAGT come from the germline V gene.

The chain uses TRBV19 and TRBJ1-1; D not resolved. CDR1 and CDR2 (germline): LNHDA, SQIVND (reference sequence). Trimming stripped 8 bases from V and 4 bases from J, with 14 bases between. This CDR3 spans 13 amino acids. Written as DNA, the CDR3 is TGTGCCAGTGCCAGTGATCGGGGCACTGAAGCTTTCTTT. Translating gives CASASDRGTEAFF. The full variable domain, its missing parts supplied by reference TRBV19 and TRBJ1-1, is DGGITQSPKYLFRKEGQNVTLSCEQNLNHDAMYWYRQDPGQGLRLIYYSQIVNDFQKGDIAEGYSVSREKKESFPLTVTSAQKNPTAFYLCASASDRGTEAFFGQGTRLTVV.

The chain carries TRBV18 and TRBJ1-4; D is possibly TRBD1 (5 bases). V gave up 3 bases and J gave up 0 bases, with 11 bases separating them. The CDR3 consists of 16 residues. Germline assignment: CDR1 KGHSH and CDR2 LQKENI. Here the CDR3 DNA reads TGTGCCAGCTCACCGAGTCCGGGGGCAACTAATGAAAAACTGTTTTTT. Its translation: CASSPSPGATNEKLFF.

The rearrangement uses TRBV2 and TRBJ2-7, with TRBD2 matching 12 bases. CDR1 and CDR2 from the germline V gene are SNHLY and FYNNEI. V was pared by 6 bases and J by 4 bases, with 4 bases of the junction left unmatched. CDR3 length equals 14 residues. CDR3 in amino acids: CASSTSGRSYEQYF. The CDR3 region has the DNA TGTGCCAGCAGCACTAGCGGGAGGTCTTACGAGCAGTACTTC.

The chain recombines TRBV4-2 with TRBJ2-3; 8 nucleotides line up with TRBD2. Looked up from germline, CDR1 is LGHNA and CDR2 is YNFKEQ. V dropped 1 base and J dropped 2; count of bases not matched to a gene: 8. The length of the CDR3 is 17 residues. The chain's CDR3 is CASSQAEGLGPTDTQYF. The CDR3 nucleotides read TGTGCCAGCAGCCAAGCTGAGGGACTAGGGCCCACAGATACGCAGTATTTT.

This sequence joins TRBV7-2 and TRBJ2-3; 10 bases fit TRBD2. The germline gives CDR1 SGHTA, CDR2 FQGNSA. The CDR3 runs to 16 residues. V was pared by 1 base and J by 5 bases, with 6 bases of the junction left unmatched. The CDR3 reads CASSLGSRTSGDTQYF. CDR3 DNA: TGTGCCAGCAGCTTAGGATCGCGGACTAGCGGAGATACGCAGTATTTT.

The rearrangement links TRBV10-2 to TRBJ2-2; 9 nucleotides line up with TRBD2. CDR3 length equals 15 residues. V lost 4 bases, J lost 4 bases, and 4 bases stayed unmatched. Germline values: CDR1 WSHSY, CDR2 SAAADI. This CDR3 reads CASSASGVTTGELFF. The DNA for the CDR3 is TGCGCCAGCAGTGCTAGCGGGGTCACCACCGGGGAGCTGTTTTTT.